This entry is about one T cell receptor beta chain. It lacks a known antigen. One base away there is no much larger clone; base qualities are not given. The junction shows trimming of 3 bases on V and 1 base on J, and the gene matches do not reach 10 bases of it. From its cysteine to its phenylalanine, the CDR3 spans 17 amino acids. Only the CDR3 portion is preserved as DNA: 51 bases, with reading frame beginning at the first base. This record belongs to a study of blood T cells in healthy people across ages (dated by TCRdb to between 2014 and 2017). About the full investigation: In model experiments, roughly one uniquely barcoded TCR beta cDNA molecule per two T cells was captured by template switching. The study measured age-related changes in TCR beta repertoire diversity using deep sequencing normalized with unique cDNA molecular identifiers. Donors were grouped into four age groups: young (average 16 years), middle-aged (approximately 41), aged (approximately 67) and long-lived (roughly 80). To avoid experimental bias, donors of different ages were spread randomly across the sequencing lanes. The study analyzed two additional independent replicas of 1 million unique cDNA reads from the same blood draw for two donors, one aged 18 to 30 and one aged 80 or older.

Summary of the overall study and its limitations: A strong correlation was found between observed TCR beta diversity and the percentage of naive T cells measured by flow cytometry. Because profiling used bulk unsorted PBMCs, naive and antigen-experienced compartments could not be compared conclusively. Estimates of total diversity based on one million sequenced T cells were considered lower bounds and underestimates. Compared with the aged group, more naive CD4+ T cells, fewer expanded clones and increased TCR diversity were shown by the long-lived group, suggesting age selection. Donor CMV infection status was unknown, potentially confounding age-related changes in expanded clonotypes. As age increased, observed TCR beta diversity per million T cells dropped in a roughly linear way, and a significant reduction was already evident by age 40.

The library was built by means of 5' RACE. A second PCR of about 6 to 11 cycles was performed with a sample-barcoded 5' primer and a J-beta primer mix. A unique molecular identifier was introduced onto each TCR beta cDNA molecule by a template-switch 5' adaptor carrying 12 random nucleotides. At least 2.5 million CDR3-containing paired-end reads were obtained from each sample. First-strand cDNA synthesis was performed from all RNA using the Mint cDNA synthesis kit, with priming by a TRBC-specific oligonucleotide. Following uracil-DNA glycosylase treatment, a first 18-cycle PCR with universal primers M1SS and BC2_uni_R was performed on all cDNA. The study's processing was this. Each sample was normalized by randomly selecting 1 million high-quality reads, each carrying a distinct molecular identifier. Reads with shared molecular identifiers were discarded instead of being binned into consensus sequences. MiTCR, run with a Q25 quality threshold and the strictest error-elimination algorithm, handled CDR3 identification, clonotype clustering and error correction. A nonparametric unseen species model using Euler transformation provided a lower-bound estimate of total TCR beta diversity. TCRdb cleaned the public reads at Q25 with fastp, built clones with MiXCR and kept in-frame beta chains. A single entry per CDR3 protein holds the most common genes and DNA from its merged rows. These V and J calls are TCRdb output, not the study's own analysis. The sample table lists roughly 1.9 million distinct CDR3 sequences, roughly two fifths of them with a count of one. The ten most abundant clones make up 20% to 25% of the sample.

Donors were a few dozen systemically healthy Caucasian individuals from Russia aged about 6 to 100 years. Around 10 milliliters of peripheral blood were collected from each donor into EDTA-treated Vacutainer tubes. PBMCs were isolated by Ficoll-Paque density-gradient centrifugation, with at least 7 million obtained per sample. Total RNA was extracted from PBMCs with Trizol reagent, with at least 5 micrograms obtained per sample. For every donor, flow cytometry on a PBMC aliquot measured the percentage of naive CD45RAhigh/CD27high T cells. Sequencing used blood. The TCR originated in a human donor in good health. The V and J genes are TRBV12-3 or TRBV12-4 and TRBJ1-1; TRBD1 lines up with 8 middle nucleotides. The CDR3 region has the sequence CASSFSLPGGSNTEAFF. At the DNA level, the sequence is TGTGCCAGCAGTTTTTCTCTCCCAGGGGGCTCGAACACTGAAGCTTTCTTT.